This record covers a single TCR beta chain. This sample is part of a study of blood T cell repertoires in COVID-19. CDR3 length equals 13 residues. Germline lookup yields CDR1 MNHEY and CDR2 SVGAGI. Trimming removed 6 bases from V and 2 bases from J, with 11 bases in between. Libraries were prepared by immunoSEQ multiplex PCR; TCRdb keeps only in-frame clonotypes and omits some of them. The table includes about 190,000 clones, roughly 80% detected once. The sample was peripheral blood. The rearrangement joins TRBV6-5 to TRBJ2-7; D might be TRBD1 (5 bases). The receptor comes from a man in his 60s with acute or convalescent COVID-19. The CDR3 loop is CASRVTATYEQYF. CDR3 DNA sequence: TGTGCCAGCAGGGTGACAGCCACCTACGAGCAGTACTTC.